These T cell receptor beta chains were read from a single sample in a study of memory CD4+ T cells and cytomegalovirus serostatus. Libraries were prepared by immunoSEQ multiplex PCR; TCRdb keeps only in-frame clonotypes and omits some of them. Altogether tens of thousands of clones are present, about 74% being singletons, with the ten largest covering 1.2%. Sequenced: memory CD4+ T cells from blood. The receptor source for this set is an adult in good health and CMV-seropositive. Both conserved end residues are trimmed from each CDR3.

TRBV14 | ASSQVTPTGLSEKLF
TRBV9 | ASSVGREGYEQY
TRBV10-3 | ATERSRSNTGELF
TRBV19 | ASTPTVQGGEETQY
TRBV19 | ASSGIQGLDTQY
TRBV4-3 | ASSQEFAGDTEAF
TRBV19 | ASGEGGDVDTQY
TRBV7-6 | ASSPTSGGAATQY
TRBV7-2 | ASSLVSGSGGGEQY
TRBV7-9 | ASSLFGGFADTQY
TRBV7-9 | ASSREMGRGLYYGYT
TRBV5-1 | ASSLLAGGGDTQY
TRBV18 | ASSETGYGDYGYT
TRBV5-1 | ASSLDYSAGELF
TRBV27 | ASSPTGVQRTEAF
TRBV6-1 | ASSVTGENTEAF
TRBV7-2 | ASSLLGLAGGDQY
TRBV4-2 | ASSQVLRAMDTQY
TRBV4-2 | ASSQGAAWVLF
TRBV7-8 | ASSFRTGDAETQY
TRBV15 | ATSRDRGTEIKKD
TRBV5-1 | ASSLQVQANQETQY
TRBV5-1 | ASSLDGEETQY
TRBV29-1 | SSRGVQETQY
TRBV5-1 | ASSSTTGKEKLF
TRBV15 | ATNPDTTQETQY
TRBV11-1 | ASSLGLSGQGYNEQF
TRBV19 | ASRTENYGYT
TRBV29-1 | SVERDRSGTQY
TRBV5-1 | ASSLGRTILYEQY
TRBV6-5 | ASSSLLAEGTGELF
TRBV7-9 | AGERGDGSYNEQF
TRBV5-6 | ASSSLTRRTE
TRBV7-2 | ASSLADRVGGYT
TRBV4-1 | ASSQVDMVAYNEQF
TRBV29-1 | SVGPTGSTDTQY
TRBV11-2 | ASSSQSGTDTQY
TRBV4-1 | ASSRGGPGELF
TRBV7-9 | ASGGSTEETQY
TRBV11-2 | ASSLLGNGDTQY
TRBV29-1 | SVVVGGNTEAF
TRBV19 | ASSIPTGGDQPQH
TRBV2 | ASSEVRGRTDTQY
TRBV2 | ASSENWGRAF
TRBV7-9 | ASSHSGHYYNEQF
TRBV9 | ASSVVTSGGLSYNEQF
TRBV19 | ASSILAANQPQH
TRBV5-1 | ASSLMGASTEAF
TRBV29-1 | SAEGHENTEAF
TRBV7-3 | ASSLRDTGELF
TRBV9 | ASSVGAEDSPLH
TRBV29-1 | SARTVGSGNTIY
TRBV5-1 | ASSILGPRDTFGNTIY
TRBV5-1 | ASSLGPSTTGGAGDTQY